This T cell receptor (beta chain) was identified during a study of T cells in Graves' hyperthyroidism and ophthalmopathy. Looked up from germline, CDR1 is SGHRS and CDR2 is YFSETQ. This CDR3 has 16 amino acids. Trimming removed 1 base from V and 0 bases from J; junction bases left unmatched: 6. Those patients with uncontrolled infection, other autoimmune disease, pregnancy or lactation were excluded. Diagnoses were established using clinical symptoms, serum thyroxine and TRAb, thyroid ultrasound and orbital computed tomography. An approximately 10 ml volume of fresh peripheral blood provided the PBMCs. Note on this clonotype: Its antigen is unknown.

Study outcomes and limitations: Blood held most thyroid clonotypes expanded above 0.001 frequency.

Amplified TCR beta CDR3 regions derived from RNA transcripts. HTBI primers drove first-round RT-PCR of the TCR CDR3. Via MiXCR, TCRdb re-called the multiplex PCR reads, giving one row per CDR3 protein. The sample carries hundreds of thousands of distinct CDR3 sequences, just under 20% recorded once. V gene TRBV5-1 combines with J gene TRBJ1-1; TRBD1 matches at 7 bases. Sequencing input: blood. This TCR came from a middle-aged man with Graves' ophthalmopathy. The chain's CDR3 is CASSLSGRGLNTEAFF. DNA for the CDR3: TGCGCCAGCAGCTTGAGCGGCAGGGGGTTGAACACTGAAGCTTTCTTT.